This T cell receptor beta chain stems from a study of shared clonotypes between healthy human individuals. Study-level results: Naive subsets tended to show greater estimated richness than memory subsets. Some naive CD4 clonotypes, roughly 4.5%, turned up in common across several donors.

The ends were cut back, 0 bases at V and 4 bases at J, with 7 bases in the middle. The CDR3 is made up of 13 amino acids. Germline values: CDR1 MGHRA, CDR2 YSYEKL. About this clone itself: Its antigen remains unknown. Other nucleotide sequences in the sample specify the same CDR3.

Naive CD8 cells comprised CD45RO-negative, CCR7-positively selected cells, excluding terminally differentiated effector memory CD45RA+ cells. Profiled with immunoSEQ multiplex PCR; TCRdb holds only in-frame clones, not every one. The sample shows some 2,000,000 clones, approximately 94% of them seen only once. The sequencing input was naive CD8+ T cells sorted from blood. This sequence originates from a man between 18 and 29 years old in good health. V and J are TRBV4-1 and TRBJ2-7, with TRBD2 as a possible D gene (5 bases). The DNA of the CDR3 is TGCGCCAGCAGCCAAGAGAGGAGGTACGAGCAGTACTTC. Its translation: CASSQERRYEQYF.